The clone carrying this T cell receptor (beta chain) was observed a handful of times. The antigen is not known. The data originate from a study of blood T cells in healthy people across ages. General observations from the study: Both higher diversity and more naive CD4+ cells marked long-lived donors when set against aged donors. Estimates based on one million T cells were treated as lower bounds.

Looked up from germline, CDR1 is SGHTA and CDR2 is FQGNSA. V lost 2 bases, J lost 2 bases, and 9 bases lay in between. CDR3 size: 14 residues. Healthy Caucasian individuals from Russia aged 6 to 90 served as donors. The second PCR ran roughly 7 to 12 cycles with a sample-barcoded 5' primer and J-beta primers. Every cDNA molecule bore a tag from a template-switch adaptor containing 12 random nucleotides. Each CDR3 protein gets one entry after TCRdb re-called the 5' RACE reads with MiXCR. The sample has 1.4 million or so distinct CDR3 sequences, roughly 43% seen once. Specimen: blood. This chain joins TRBV7-2 and TRBJ1-2; D possibly corresponds to TRBD1 (6 bases). The receptor's source is a woman aged 18-35 years in good health. The CDR3 DNA follows: TGTGCCAGCAGCTTATACGGACAGAACTATGGCTACACCTTC. The encoded protein is CASSLYGQNYGYTF.